Following are 28 T cell receptor beta chains from one sample sequenced in a study of shared clonotypes between healthy human individuals. The table came from immunoSEQ multiplex PCR; TCRdb's copy has only in-frame clones and leaves some out. This table has about 510,000 clones, over 75% appearing once. Sequenced: PBMCs. These TCRs come from a woman in her thirties or forties in good health. Some clones in this sample may be carry-over from other donors' samples.

V usage is TRBV10-3 and J usage is TRBJ1-1; D possibly corresponds to TRBD1 (6 bases). Germline CDR1 and CDR2: ENHRY and SYGVKD. The CDR3 spans 14 residues. The germline V and J ends were trimmed by 6 bases and 0 bases, with 11 bases remaining between them. The CDR3 protein is CAISSTGMNTEAFF. In nucleotides, the CDR3 is TGTGCCATCAGCTCAACAGGGATGAACACTGAAGCTTTCTTT.

V and J are TRBV27 and TRBJ2-7; no clear D. Trimming stripped 3 bases from V and 3 bases from J, with 9 bases between. The CDR3 contains 13 residues. The germline V gene has CDR1 MNHEY and CDR2 SMNVEV (reference sequence). CDR3 sequence: CASSFGQDYEQYF. For the CDR3, the DNA is TGTGCCAGCAGTTTCGGGCAGGACTACGAGCAGTACTTC.

The chain links TRBV18 to TRBJ1-1; D unresolved. Trimming stripped 3 bases from V and 4 bases from J, with 6 bases between. The CDR3 length is 12 residues. Germline V lookup: CDR1 KGHSH, CDR2 LQKENI. The CDR3: CASSPLSTEAFF. Here the CDR3 DNA reads TGTGCCAGCTCACCCCTGTCCACTGAAGCTTTCTTT.

The chain employs TRBV7-9 and TRBJ1-5; unclear D gene. V was shortened by 0 bases and J by 11 bases, with 11 bases between the two germline ends. Per germline, CDR1 SEHNR and CDR2 FQNEAQ (reference sequence). The CDR3 totals 13 residues. The CDR3 region has the DNA TGTGCCAGCAGCTTAGCCCCTCTCGGGACCCAGCATTTT. It yields the protein CASSLAPLGTQHF.

This clone was observed many times. The chain combines TRBV9 with TRBJ2-1; 8 bases align to TRBD2. The CDR3 runs 17 residues. Trimming at V came to 4 bases and at J to 5 bases, leaving 14 bases not matched to a gene. The germline V gene encodes CDR1 SGDLS and CDR2 YYNGEE. Here the CDR3 reads CASSPHAVSGGNNEQFF. CDR3 sequence (DNA): TGTGCCAGCAGCCCCCATGCTGTGAGCGGGGGAAACAATGAGCAGTTCTTC. The full variable domain, completed using reference TRBV9 and TRBJ2-1, is DSGVTQTPKHLITATGQRVTLRCSPRSGDLSVYWYQQSLDQGLQFLIQYYNGEERAKGNILERFSAQQFPDLHSELNLSSLELGDSALYFCASSPHAVSGGNNEQFFGPGTRLTVL.

The rearrangement links TRBV7-3 to TRBJ1-5, with 9 bases matching TRBD1. J was trimmed by 7 bases and V by 3 bases; bases with no gene match: 1. Germline CDR1 and CDR2: SGHTA and FQGTGA. This CDR3 is 13 amino acids long. For the CDR3, the DNA is TGTGCCAGCAGCTTGACAGGGGGACAGCCCCAGCATTTT. Its translation: CASSLTGGQPQHF.

The J gene is TRBJ2-5, the V gene TRBV6-1; possible D gene TRBD2, 6 bases. The CDR3 is 15 residues long. Germline V gives CDR1 MNHNS, CDR2 SASEGT. Between the trimmed V and J ends, which lost 6 bases and 1 base, there was a span of 15 bases. In nucleotides, the CDR3 is TGTGCCAGCAGCGTCTCTCCGGAGGGCCAAGAGACCCAGTACTTC. This codes for CASSVSPEGQETQYF.

Concerning this clone itself: A far bigger clonotype differs at one base, so this is likely a read error. This chain connects TRBV7-9 to TRBJ2-7; no firm D call. Trimming stripped 5 bases from V and 1 base from J, with 15 bases between. Germline V gene lookup returns CDR1 SEHNR and CDR2 FQNEAQ (reference sequence). CDR3 length equals 15 residues. The CDR3 DNA reads TGTGCCAGCAGCCAACCGGCTGGGCTTTCCTACGAGCAGTACTTC. Its protein is CASSQPAGLSYEQYF.

In its sample, this clone was seen a few times. The V and J genes are TRBV5-5 and TRBJ2-7; 7 positions match TRBD1. The CDR3 extends over 14 amino acids. Germline loops: CDR1 SGHKS, CDR2 YYEKEE (reference sequence). The ends lost 4 bases at V and 0 bases at J; junction bases unmatched: 4. The CDR3 here is CASSLGTASYEQYF. The DNA of the CDR3 is TGTGCCAGCAGCCTCGGGACAGCCTCCTACGAGCAGTACTTC.

The sample holds one count of this clone. The gene calls are TRBV7-3 and TRBJ2-3; 9 nucleotides line up with TRBD1. The germline V gene encodes CDR1 SGHTA and CDR2 FQGTGA. Unmatched junction bases numbered 12, after V lost 5 bases and J lost 6 bases. This CDR3 has 16 amino acids. The CDR3 protein is CASSPRGGQGIDTQYF. In nucleotides, the CDR3 is TGTGCCAGCAGCCCTAGGGGAGGACAGGGGATTGATACGCAGTATTTT.

This sequence joins TRBV6-5 and TRBJ1-5; perhaps TRBD1 as D (6 bases). Germline CDR1 reads MNHEY; CDR2 reads SVGAGI. The V gene lost 2 bases and the J gene lost 2 bases, with 10 bases spanning the gap. The CDR3 covers 15 residues. The chain's CDR3 is CASSYGGGGNQPQHF. The CDR3 bases are TGTGCCAGCAGTTACGGAGGGGGAGGCAATCAGCCCCAGCATTTT.

The V and J genes are TRBV30 and TRBJ2-3; 7 positions agree with TRBD2. Germline V gene lookup returns CDR1 GTSNPN and CDR2 SVGIG (reference sequence). The CDR3 runs to 13 residues. The V segment lost 3 bases and the J segment 4 bases; nucleotides outside the gene matches: 4. This chain's CDR3 is CAWRASGPDTQYF. CDR3 nucleotides: TGTGCCTGGAGAGCTAGCGGCCCAGATACGCAGTATTTT.

There are a few counts of this clone. V gene TRBV4-3 combines with J gene TRBJ2-5; no definite D call. Trimming left V 3 bases short and J 4 bases short, with 12 bases between. CDR3 length: 14 amino acids. CDR1 and CDR2 (germline): LGHNA, YSLEER. The CDR3 DNA follows: TGCGCCAGCAGCCAGTCTCCGAGAGGAGAGACCCAGTACTTC. This codes for CASSQSPRGETQYF.

The rearrangement uses TRBV30 and TRBJ1-3; D may be TRBD1 (5 bases). V lost 1 base, J lost 4 bases, and 20 bases lay in between. CDR3 length equals 17 residues. Germline CDR1 reads GTSNPN; CDR2 reads SVGIG (reference sequence). The CDR3 region is CAWSARLGREGGNTIYF. The DNA of the CDR3 is TGTGCCTGGAGTGCCCGACTGGGCAGGGAGGGAGGAAACACCATATATTTT.

The genes are TRBV4-2 and TRBJ2-2; TRBD1 might be the D (6 bases). This CDR3 is 15 amino acids long. The V gene lost 4 bases and the J gene lost 15 bases, with 24 bases spanning the gap. Germline-derived CDR1 and CDR2 are LGHNA and YNFKEQ. CDR3 protein: CASSLFGQQSGLMFF. The DNA for the CDR3 is TGTGCCAGCAGCCTTTTCGGACAGCAGTCGGGTTTGATGTTTTTT.

The chain links TRBV9 to TRBJ2-1; either TRBD1 or TRBD2 may fit D (6 bases each). CDR3 length: 14 amino acids. Germline-derived CDR1 and CDR2 are SGDLS and YYNGEE. The V and J ends lost 1 base and 8 bases respectively, with 13 bases between them. DNA for the CDR3: TGTGCCAGCAGCGTACGATACAGGGAGGATGAGCAGTTCTTC. Translated, it gives CASSVRYREDEQFF.

In DNA form, the CDR3 reads TGTGCCAGCAGCAAACGGACTAGCGGGAGGTCCCACGAGCAGTACTTC. This codes for CASSKRTSGRSHEQYF. J is TRBJ2-7 and V is TRBV21-1; whether TRBD2, the table's D call, matches the DNA was not checked. TRBV21-1 is recorded as a pseudogene. The CDR3 contains 16 residues.

The rearrangement uses TRBV7-2 and TRBJ1-1, with 8 bases aligning to TRBD1. Germline V gene data show CDR1 as SGHTA and CDR2 as FQGNSA. The CDR3 covers 14 residues. After removal of 5 bases from V and 9 bases from J, the junction contained 11 bases not matched to a gene. The CDR3 region has the DNA TGTGCCAGCAGCGCCGGACAGGGCGGTTCAAAAGCTTTCTTT. Protein product: CASSAGQGGSKAFF.

The gene calls are TRBV11-2 and TRBJ2-2; 10 nucleotides agree with TRBD2. Germline V lookup: CDR1 SGHAT, CDR2 FQNNGV. The CDR3 is 18 residues long. V dropped 4 bases and J dropped 0; count of bases not matched to a gene: 8. As DNA, the CDR3 is TGTGCCAGCAGCTCCATAGCGGGAGGACCCGCGAACACCGGGGAGCTGTTTTTT. Residues: CASSSIAGGPANTGELFF.

The chain is built from TRBV14 and TRBJ2-2; 8 nucleotides line up with TRBD1. CDR1 and CDR2 from the germline V gene are SGHDN and FVKESK. The CDR3 totals 19 residues. J lost 1 base, V lost 0 bases, and 10 bases had no gene match. CDR3 sequence: CASSQDRRQGPQNTGELFF. The CDR3 nucleotides read TGTGCCAGCAGCCAAGATCGGAGACAGGGGCCACAGAACACCGGGGAGCTGTTTTTT.

The chain joins TRBV28 to TRBJ2-7; the D gene could be TRBD1 or TRBD2 (5 bases each). Germline V gives CDR1 MDHEN, CDR2 SYDVKM. V lost 5 bases to trimming and J lost 0 bases, with 8 bases between them. The CDR3 covers 13 residues. DNA for the CDR3: TGTGCCAGCAGTGCCGGGACCTCCTACGAGCAGTACTTC. Protein: CASSAGTSYEQYF.

This sequence joins TRBV30 and TRBJ1-2; TRBD1 agrees at 7 bases. CDR3 size: 13 residues. CDR1 GTSNPN and CDR2 SVGIG come from the germline V gene (reference sequence). The V and J ends lost 5 bases and 6 bases, in that order; junction bases with no gene match: 9. CDR3 nucleotides: TGTGCCTGGGGCCTAGACAGGGCCCATGGCTACACCTTC. Translating gives CAWGLDRAHGYTF.

This clone was seen only a few times. The gene calls are TRBV7-9 and TRBJ1-3, with 7 bases aligning to TRBD1. Trimming took 5 bases from V and 0 from J; bases not matched to a gene: 10. Germline V gene data show CDR1 as SEHNR and CDR2 as FQNEAQ (reference sequence). This CDR3 contains 17 residues. CDR3 loop: CASSLRGGQSSGNTIYF. Written as DNA, the CDR3 is TGTGCCAGCAGCCTCAGGGGGGGACAGTCCTCTGGAAACACCATATATTTT. Filled out from reference TRBV7-9 and TRBJ1-3, the complete variable domain reads DTGVSQNPRHKITKRGQNVTFRCDPISEHNRLYWYRQTLGQGPEFLTYFQNEAQLEKSRLLSDRFSAERPKGSFSTLEIQRTEQGDSAMYLCASSLRGGQSSGNTIYFGEGSWLTVV.

V usage is TRBV10-3 and J usage is TRBJ1-3; D call uncertain. Germline loops: CDR1 ENHRY, CDR2 SYGVKD. The CDR3 contains 13 residues. Deletions cut 3 bases from V and 3 bases from J, with 6 bases between. Here the CDR3 reads CAISDSDGNTIYF. The CDR3 DNA reads TGTGCCATCAGTGACTCGGATGGAAACACCATATATTTT.

The sample holds many counts of this clone. Other nucleotide sequences in the sample specify the same CDR3. The chain joins TRBV25-1 to TRBJ2-2; TRBD1 is a possible D gene (6 bases). Trimming shortened V by 0 bases and J by 6 bases, and 8 bases separated the two germline ends. Per germline, CDR1 MGHDK and CDR2 SYGVNS. There are 14 residues in the CDR3. CDR3 nucleotides: TGTGCCAGCAGTGAATATGAGGGGGCCGGGGAGCTGTTTTTT. This encodes CASSEYEGAGELFF.

The chain has TRBV2 and TRBJ2-1; D may be TRBD2 (7 bases). The CDR3 sequence is 15 residues long. The germline gives CDR1 SNHLY, CDR2 FYNNEI. Deletions cut 6 bases from V and 2 bases from J, with 14 bases between. Here the CDR3 reads CASRGAGVPYNEQFF. The CDR3 bases are TGTGCCAGCAGGGGGGCGGGAGTCCCCTACAATGAGCAGTTCTTC. The full variable domain, its missing parts supplied by reference TRBV2 and TRBJ2-1, is EPEVTQTPSHQVTQMGQEVILRCVPISNHLYFYWYRQILGQKVEFLVSFYNNEISEKSEIFDDQFSVERPDGSNFTLKIRSTKLEDSAMYFCASRGAGVPYNEQFFGPGTRLTVL.

The chain joins TRBV6-1 to TRBJ1-2; no reliable D call. The CDR3 runs to 16 residues. The germline V and J ends were trimmed by 4 bases and 6 bases, with 21 bases remaining between them. Germline V gives CDR1 MNHNS, CDR2 SASEGT. CDR3 coding DNA: TGTGCCAGCAGTGGTGGGCGGCCTCCGCCGGGGAATGGCTACACCTTC. It yields the protein CASSGGRPPPGNGYTF.

The chain uses TRBV6-1 and TRBJ2-5, with 8 positions matching TRBD1. The CDR3 length is 15 residues. CDR1 and CDR2 (germline): MNHNS, SASEGT. V shed 3 bases and J 11 bases; nucleotides not matched to a gene: 14. The CDR3 DNA reads as TGTGCCAGCAGTGAGGCCCAAGGACAGGGCGGAGAGCAGTACTTC. Residues: CASSEAQGQGGEQYF.